A selection of T cell receptor beta chains follows, all from one sample in a study of shared T cell receptors in the human thymus. Libraries were prepared by immunoSEQ multiplex PCR; TCRdb keeps only in-frame clonotypes and omits some of them. This sample has roughly 410,000 clones, with roughly 94% found just once. Source material: thymocytes. Source of these receptors: a human donor. Each CDR3 is given with its conserved first and last residue. The D gene is left open where the match is weak. Clone size is not always given. Where it is, it says once, few, many or a class for expanded clones.

J gene,D gene,clone size,V gene,CDR3 DNA,CDR3 protein
TRBJ2-7,-,-,TRBV5-5,TGTGCCAGCAGCTTGGAGTTTGTGCAACGGCAGTACTTC,CASSLEFVQRQYF
TRBJ1-5,-,-,TRBV9,TGTGCCAGCAGTATCACGGGGGAGCCTAATCAGCCCCAGCATTTT,CASSITGEPNQPQHF
TRBJ2-7,-,-,TRBV9,TGTGCCAGCAGCCGACGGGAAGGCTCCTACGAGCAGTACTTC,CASSRREGSYEQYF
TRBJ2-7,TRBD2,-,TRBV15,TGTGCCACCAGCAGAGAGGAGCGGGACTACGAGCAGTACTTC,CATSREERDYEQYF
TRBJ1-1,-,-,TRBV28,TGTGCCAGCAGTTTAAACGGGACACCCATGAACACTGAAGCTTTCTTT,CASSLNGTPMNTEAFF
TRBJ2-5,-,-,TRBV7-3,TGTGCCAGCAGCTTAAGTACAGGGTGGGGTGAGACCCAGTACTTC,CASSLSTGWGETQYF
TRBJ2-1,TRBD2,-,TRBV9,TGTGCCAGCAGCCCCACTAGCGGGGGGCCCTACAATGAGCAGTTCTTC,CASSPTSGGPYNEQFF
TRBJ1-2,TRBD1,-,TRBV12-5,TGTGCTAGTGGTTTGATAGTGGGACAGTCACTTTTATATGGCTACACCTTC,CASGLIVGQSLLYGYTF
TRBJ2-1,TRBD2,-,TRBV25-1,TGTGCCAGCAGTTCCTCGACTAGCGGGAAGATGCATGAGCAGTTCTTC,CASSSSTSGKMHEQFF
TRBJ1-3,-,-,TRBV2,TGTGCCAGCAGTCCCCCCACCTCCGGAAACACCATATATTTT,CASSPPTSGNTIYF
TRBJ2-3,TRBD1,-,TRBV7-7,TGTGCTAGCAGCCCGATTCCTAGGGGACAGTCCTTAGATACGCAGTATTTT,CASSPIPRGQSLDTQYF
TRBJ1-1,-,once,TRBV6-1,TGTGCTTACACAGTCCCCTTCTTT,CAYTVPFF
TRBJ2-7,TRBD2,-,TRBV6-5,TGTGCCAGCAGCCGCGGGAGTATAGTCAACGAGCAGTACTTC,CASSRGSIVNEQYF
TRBJ1-1,TRBD1,-,TRBV28,TGTGCCAGCAGTTTCCCCGGACAGGGACCCATGAACACTGAAGCTTTCTTT,CASSFPGQGPMNTEAFF
TRBJ1-2,-,-,TRBV4-1,TGCGCCAGCAGCCAACACAGCACAGGCTCGGCTAACTATGGCTACACCTTC,CASSQHSTGSANYGYTF
TRBJ2-1,TRBD2,-,TRBV7-9,TGTGCCAGCAGCCCCACGGCGGGAGGTCATGAGCAGTTCTTC,CASSPTAGGHEQFF
TRBJ2-7,-,-,TRBV29-1,TGCAGCGTTGTGAGGACTGGCTCCTACGAGCAGTACTTC,CSVVRTGSYEQYF
TRBJ2-2,-,once,TRBV6-4,TGTGCCAGCAGCGATCAGAGCGTAAAAGGGGCCGGGGAGCTGTTTTTT,CASSDQSVKGAGELFF
TRBJ2-7,-,-,TRBV2,TGTGCCAGCAGTGAAATGGAGGATCCGGTCGAGCAGTACTTC,CASSEMEDPVEQYF
TRBJ2-2,-,-,TRBV5-1,TGCGCCAGCAGCTGTCGCGGAGGGGGGCCCGGGGAGCTGTTTTTT,CASSCRGGGPGELFF
TRBJ2-3,-,-,TRBV10-1,TGCGCCAGCAGTCCGGCGGTGGGCGGGACAGATACGCAGTATTTT,CASSPAVGGTDTQYF
TRBJ2-2,-,-,TRBV18,TGTGCCAGCTCACCCGCTTCCAGGGTAGACGGGGAGCTGTTTTTT,CASSPASRVDGELFF
TRBJ1-1,-,-,TRBV14,TGTGCCAGCAGCGTCTTGGACAGCCCGGGGGACACTGAAGCTTTCTTT,CASSVLDSPGDTEAFF
TRBJ1-4,TRBD1,-,TRBV5-5,TGTGCCAGCAGCTCAGGGCAGGGGGATGAAAAACTGTTTTTT,CASSSGQGDEKLFF
TRBJ2-7,-,-,TRBV11-2,TGTGCCAGCAGCTCAGCCTCGCGTAGCGACTCCTACGAGCAGTACTTC,CASSSASRSDSYEQYF
TRBJ2-1,-,once,TRBV28,TGTGCCAGCAGTTGTTATGGGGTGGGGTACAATGAGCAGTTCTTC,CASSCYGVGYNEQFF
TRBJ1-1,-,-,TRBV25-1,TGTGCCAGCACCCAAGGTGAGGCAGCCGTCACTGAAGCTTTCTTT,CASTQGEAAVTEAFF
TRBJ1-1,-,-,TRBV6-1,TGTGCCAGCAGTCCCCAGGACAGTCCCCTTGCTGAAGCTTTCTTT,CASSPQDSPLAEAFF
TRBJ2-7,TRBD2,-,TRBV28,TGTGCCAGCAGTTTCCCTGACTTGAGGCGGGAGGCCCCCAGCTCCTACGAGCAGTACTTC,CASSFPDLRREAPSSYEQYF
TRBJ2-1,-,-,TRBV28,TGTGCCAGCAGTTTAGGGTATTGTGCCTACAATGAGCAGTTCTTC,CASSLGYCAYNEQFF
TRBJ2-3,-,-,TRBV5-4,TGTGCCAGCAGCTCGCTCAGAAAGGACAGCCGCACAGATACGCAGTATTTT,CASSSLRKDSRTDTQYF
TRBJ2-6,-,once,TRBV7-2,TGTGCCAGCAGCTTTCGAATTTCTGGGGCCAACGTCCTGACTTTC,CASSFRISGANVLTF
TRBJ1-1,-,-,TRBV6-5,TGTGCCAGCAGTCTCGACCAAGGGGGGAGCAGTGAAGCTTTCTTT,CASSLDQGGSSEAFF
TRBJ1-5,TRBD1,-,TRBV7-8,TGTGCCAGCAGCTTGCCGGGACAGCAATATAGCAATCAGCCCCAGCATTTT,CASSLPGQQYSNQPQHF
TRBJ2-5,TRBD2,-,TRBV4-2,TGTGCCAGCAGCCAAGGGGCGGGGGTAGAGACCCAGTACTTC,CASSQGAGVETQYF